Included here is one TCR beta chain sequence, with context. The specificity of this receptor is unknown. No quality values exist for individual bases; no much larger clone is one base distant. The CDR3 runs 16 residues from the cysteine to the phenylalanine. Kept here is only the CDR3 DNA, which spans 48 bases and is read in frame from base 1. The germline V gene specifies ENHRY as CDR1 and SYGVKD as CDR2. V and J lose 0 bases and 4 bases, and a span of 14 bases separates them. According to the study, the label for this sample's treatment or condition signals: live attenuated yellow fever vaccine strain. A standard Ficoll-Paque protocol was used to isolate PBMCs from peripheral blood. Dynabeads CD4 and CD8 positive selection kits were used to isolate CD4 and CD8 T-cell fractions. RNA was extracted with TriZol from bulk PBMCs, CD4 and CD8 fractions, and dextramer-positive and dextramer-negative fractions.

The data were obtained in a study of T cells after yellow fever vaccination (dated by TCRdb to the late 2010s). General notes on the study: The SMART-Seq v4 Ultra Low Input RNA kit was used to prepare libraries from fractions with low cell numbers. To follow T-cell clones before and after primary and booster YFV17D yellow fever vaccination, bulk TCR alpha and beta repertoires were sequenced over time. Two healthy male donors made up the cohort, one aged 18 to 30 years and the other aged 30 to 39 years. Blood was collected at multiple timepoints before and after primary and secondary immunization, and bulk PBMC replicates and cell subsets were isolated. The research as a whole found: A small fraction of clonotypes appeared in both the CD4 and CD8 compartments, likely as a result of convergent recombination. Compared with the primary T-cell response, the secondary T-cell response was weaker but faster, peaking on day 5 rather than day 15. FACS-sorted repertoires could contain abundant contaminating clonotypes from the bulk population, so computational filtering was required. Only a couple of donors were included in the study, so the extent to which the findings can be generalized is limited. After the booster, most clones that had expanded after primary vaccination were detected again (around 97% of CD4 and over 75% of CD8), suggesting broad maintenance of memory.

TCR cDNA was synthesized by 5'RACE template switching, through which a universal primer site and unique molecular identifiers were introduced. Priming for cDNA synthesis came from both the TCR alpha and TCR beta constant segments. Library amplification used two PCR steps, and the second PCR step added sample barcodes and sequencing adapters. Sequencing of the libraries was done on either Illumina HiSeq 2500 (2x100 bp) or NovaSeq (2x150 bp). Per the original workflow: Demultiplexing of reads and collapsing into UMI consensus sequences were performed with MIGEC, and V(D)J alignment was carried out with MiXCR. Vaccine-responding clonotypes were defined with edgeR using replicate PBMC samples, requiring FDR below 0.01 and a log2 fold change above 5 up to day 15. CD4 or CD8 identity was assigned to each bulk clonotype according to whether the clonotype was present at higher abundance in the sequenced CD4 repertoire or the sequenced CD8 repertoire. TCRdb reprocessing: public reads trimmed at Q25 with fastp, clones called with MiXCR, in-frame beta chains kept. Each entry merges the rows of one CDR3 protein and shows their most common DNA and genes. Here the V and J calls rest on TCRdb's processing, not on the authors' analysis. The sample has 170,000 or so distinct CDR3 sequences on record, about 6% of them singletons. The ten largest account for about 2.7% of the sample.

The clonotype was recovered from a man younger than 35 who received the YFV17D yellow fever vaccine. The sequencing used CD4+ T cells sorted from PBMCs, collected on the day of the first yellow fever vaccination. This receptor chain uses TRBV10-3 and TRBJ2-3, with the D gene not confidently named. CDR3 region: CAISESIGKLSDTQYF. The bases read TGTGCCATCAGTGAGTCTATAGGGAAGTTATCAGATACGCAGTATTTT.